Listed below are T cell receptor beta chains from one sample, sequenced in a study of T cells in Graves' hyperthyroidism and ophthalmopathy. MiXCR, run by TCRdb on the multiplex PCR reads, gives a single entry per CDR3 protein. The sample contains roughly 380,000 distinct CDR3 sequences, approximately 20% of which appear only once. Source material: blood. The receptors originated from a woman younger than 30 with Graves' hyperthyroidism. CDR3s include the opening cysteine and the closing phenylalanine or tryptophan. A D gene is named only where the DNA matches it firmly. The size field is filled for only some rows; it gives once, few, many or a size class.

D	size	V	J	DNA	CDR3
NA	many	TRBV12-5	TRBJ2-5	TGTGCTAGTGGTTCTGAAGAGACCCAGTACTTC	CASGSEETQYF
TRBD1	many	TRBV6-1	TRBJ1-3	TGTGCCAGTTCGGACAGGGGAGGAAACACCATATATTTT	CASSDRGGNTIYF
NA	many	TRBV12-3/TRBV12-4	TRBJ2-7	TGTGCCAGCAGTTCCCATCTACTGGCCTCCTACGAGCAGTACTTC	CASSSHLLASYEQYF
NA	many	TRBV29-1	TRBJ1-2	TGCAGCGCTGCCGGGACAAACTATGGCTACACCTTC	CSAAGTNYGYTF
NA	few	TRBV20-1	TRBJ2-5	TGCAGTGCTACGGGATCACAAGAGACCCAGTACTTC	CSATGSQETQYF
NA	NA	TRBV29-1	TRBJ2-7	TGCAGCGTTGTGGTGTTTGGGGAGCAGTACTTC	CSVVVFGEQYF
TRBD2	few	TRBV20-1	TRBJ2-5	TGCAGTGCCACCCGCCGGCGGGGGGCAGACCAAGAGACCCAGTACTTC	CSATRRRGADQETQYF
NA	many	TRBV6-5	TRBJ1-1	TGTGCCAGCAGTTATCGGACCAACACTGAAGCTTTCTTT	CASSYRTNTEAFF
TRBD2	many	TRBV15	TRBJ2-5	TGTGCCACCAGCAGAGACCGGGGGGTGGAAGAGACCCAGTACTTC	CATSRDRGVEETQYF
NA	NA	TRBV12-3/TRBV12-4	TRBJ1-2	TGTGCCAGCAGTTTTTTAGGATACCGGGATGGCTACACCTTC	CASSFLGYRDGYTF
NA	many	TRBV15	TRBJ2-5	TGTGCCACCAGCAGCCAAGAGACCCAGTACTTC	CATSSQETQYF
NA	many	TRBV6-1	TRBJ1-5	TGTGCCAGCAGTAGTACCCGACAGGAGCCCCAGCATTTT	CASSSTRQEPQHF
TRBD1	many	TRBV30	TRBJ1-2	TGTGCCTGGAGTTTGGACGGGACAGTCAATAACTATGGCTACACCTTC	CAWSLDGTVNNYGYTF
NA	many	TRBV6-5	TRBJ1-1	TGTGCCAGCAGTTACGGGAGTCTGAACACTGAAGCTTTCTTT	CASSYGSLNTEAFF
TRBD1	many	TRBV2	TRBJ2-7	TGTGCCAGCACCGACAGGGGCATGGACTACGAGCAGTACTTC	CASTDRGMDYEQYF
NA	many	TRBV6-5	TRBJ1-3	TGTGCCAGCAGTTACTCATCCGGGACGGACGGAAACACCATATATTTT	CASSYSSGTDGNTIYF
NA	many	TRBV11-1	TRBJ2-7	TGTGCCAGCAGCTTAGTTGGGGCCTCACACGAGCAGTACTTC	CASSLVGASHEQYF
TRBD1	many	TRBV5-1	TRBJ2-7	TGCGCCAGCAGCGTAAGCGGACAGGGAAACGAGCAGTACTTC	CASSVSGQGNEQYF
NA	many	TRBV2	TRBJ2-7	TGTGCCAGCAGTGAATTCTGGAGCTCCTACGAGCAGTACTTC	CASSEFWSSYEQYF
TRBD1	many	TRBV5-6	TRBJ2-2	TGTGCCAGCAGCCTGACAGGGTTAGGTCCCGGGGAGCTGTTTTTT	CASSLTGLGPGELFF
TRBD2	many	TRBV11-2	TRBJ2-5	TGTGCCAGCAGCTTACTTTGGGGGGGTCGAGAGACCCAGTACTTC	CASSLLWGGRETQYF
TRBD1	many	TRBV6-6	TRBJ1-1	TGTGCCAGCATCTCGGACGGGACAGGCTCAGCTTTCTTT	CASISDGTGSAFF
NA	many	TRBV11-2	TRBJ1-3	TGTGCCAGCAGCTTAGATCGAGGACAGCGCTCTGGAAACACCATATATTTT	CASSLDRGQRSGNTIYF
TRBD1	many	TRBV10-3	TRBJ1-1	TGTGCCATCAGGGGGACAGGGAAGAACACTGAAGCTTTCTTT	CAIRGTGKNTEAFF
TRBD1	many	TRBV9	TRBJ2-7	TGTGCCAGCAGCACCCAGATTACAGGGGACTACGAGCAGTACTTC	CASSTQITGDYEQYF
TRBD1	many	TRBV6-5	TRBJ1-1	TGTGCCAGCAGTTACACAGGGGCCACTGAAGCTTTCTTT	CASSYTGATEAFF
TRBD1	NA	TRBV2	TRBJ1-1	TGTGCCAGCAGCCCCGGGACAGGGGGAAGAACTGAAGCTTTCTTT	CASSPGTGGRTEAFF
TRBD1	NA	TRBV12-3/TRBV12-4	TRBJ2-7	TGTGCCAGCAGTGTCAGGGGGCTTTCCTACGAGCAGTACTTC	CASSVRGLSYEQYF
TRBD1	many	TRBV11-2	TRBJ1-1	TGTGCCAGCAGCGGGTCGACAGGGTGGGACACTGAAGCTTTCTTT	CASSGSTGWDTEAFF
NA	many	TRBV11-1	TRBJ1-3	TGTGCCAGCGAAACCCTCCGGGGGGCGGCTGGAAACACCATATATTTT	CASETLRGAAGNTIYF
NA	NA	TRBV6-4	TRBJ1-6	TGTGCCAGCAGTGACTCCGGGGGGCGGGCTAATTCACCCCTCCACTTT	CASSDSGGRANSPLHF
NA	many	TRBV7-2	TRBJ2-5	TGTGCCAGCAGCTTTTTAGGGCTTCAAGAGACCCAGTACTTC	CASSFLGLQETQYF
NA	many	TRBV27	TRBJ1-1	TGTGCCAGCAGACCGTACTATCAGGAGACTGAAGCTTTCTTT	CASRPYYQETEAFF
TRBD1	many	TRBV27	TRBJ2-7	TGTGCCAGCAGTACAACCGGGACAGGGTGGTACGAGCAGTACTTC	CASSTTGTGWYEQYF
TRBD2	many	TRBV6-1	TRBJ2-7	TGTGCCAGCAGCTGGGGACTAGCGGGGAATTATGAGCAGTACTTC	CASSWGLAGNYEQYF
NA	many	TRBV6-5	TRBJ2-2	TGTGCCAGCGGGGGAGGGGGGGACACCGGGGAGCTGTTTTTT	CASGGGGDTGELFF
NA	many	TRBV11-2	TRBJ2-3	TGTGCCAGCAGCCCAGGGGGGGGGGATACGCAGTATTTT	CASSPGGGDTQYF
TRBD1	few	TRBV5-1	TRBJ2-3	TGCGCCAGCAGCTTGGCAGTCAGGGGGTCCACAGATACGCAGTATTTT	CASSLAVRGSTDTQYF
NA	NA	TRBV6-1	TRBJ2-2	TGTGCCAGCAGACCCGGAGAGGAAACCGGGGAGCTGTTTTTT	CASRPGEETGELFF
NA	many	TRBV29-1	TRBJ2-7	TGCAGCGCGCTGCGAAGCCCAGGGCGGGACGAGCAGTACTTC	CSALRSPGRDEQYF
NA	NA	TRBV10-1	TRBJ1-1	TGCGCCAGCAGCCCGGCGGGGGACGAGAGGATATCTTTCTTT	CASSPAGDERISFF
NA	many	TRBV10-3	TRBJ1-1	TGTGCCACAACGGAAGTAGGACCGCTGAACACTGAAGCTTTCTTT	CATTEVGPLNTEAFF
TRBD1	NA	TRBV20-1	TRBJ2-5	TGCAGTGCCGTTGACAGGGGGCGACCCCAAGAGACCCAGTACTTC	CSAVDRGRPQETQYF
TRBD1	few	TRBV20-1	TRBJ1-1	TGCAGTGCAAAGCCGGGACAGGGGGCGCAGACTGAAGCTTTCTTT	CSAKPGQGAQTEAFF
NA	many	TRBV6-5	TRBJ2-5	TGTGCCAGCAGTTCTACAGAACAAGAGACCCAGTACTTC	CASSSTEQETQYF
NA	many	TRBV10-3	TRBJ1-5	TGTGCCATCGGTCAGCCCCAGCATTTT	CAIGQPQHF
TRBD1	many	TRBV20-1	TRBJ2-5	TGCAGTGCTACGACAGGGAAGGAGACCCAGTACTTC	CSATTGKETQYF
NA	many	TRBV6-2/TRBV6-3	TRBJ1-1	TGTGCCAGCAGTTACAGGAAGAACACTGAAGCTTTCTTT	CASSYRKNTEAFF
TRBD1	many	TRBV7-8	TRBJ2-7	TGTGCCAGCAGCCCCGGGACAGGGGCCCTCGGGTACGAGCAGTACTTC	CASSPGTGALGYEQYF
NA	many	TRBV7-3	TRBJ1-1	TGTGCCAGCAGCAAGGAGGGGGGGGTAATGACTGAAGCTTTCTTT	CASSKEGGVMTEAFF
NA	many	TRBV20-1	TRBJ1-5	TGCAGTGCTCAAAAGGGGCGCAGAAATCAGCCCCAGCATTTT	CSAQKGRRNQPQHF
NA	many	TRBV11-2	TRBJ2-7	TGTGCCAGCAGCTTAGATCCTGGGCCTCTCTCATGGGAGTACTTC	CASSLDPGPLSWEYF
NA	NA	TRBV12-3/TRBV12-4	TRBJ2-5	TGTGCCAGCAGTCTATCAGACCGGGAGACCCAGTACTTC	CASSLSDRETQYF
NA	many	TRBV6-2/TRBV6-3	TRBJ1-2	TGTGCCAGCAGTTACAGCCCTAACTATGGCTACACCTTC	CASSYSPNYGYTF
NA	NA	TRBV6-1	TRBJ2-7	TGTGCCAGCAGTGAAGCGCGGGGCGAGCAGTACTTC	CASSEARGEQYF
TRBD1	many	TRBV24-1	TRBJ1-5	TGTGCCACAGCTCGCAGGGGGCTTGATCAGCCCCAGCATTTT	CATARRGLDQPQHF
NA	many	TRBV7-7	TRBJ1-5	TGTGCTAGCATCAACCCAGGGGCAGGACATAGCAATCAGCCCCAGCATTTT	CASINPGAGHSNQPQHF